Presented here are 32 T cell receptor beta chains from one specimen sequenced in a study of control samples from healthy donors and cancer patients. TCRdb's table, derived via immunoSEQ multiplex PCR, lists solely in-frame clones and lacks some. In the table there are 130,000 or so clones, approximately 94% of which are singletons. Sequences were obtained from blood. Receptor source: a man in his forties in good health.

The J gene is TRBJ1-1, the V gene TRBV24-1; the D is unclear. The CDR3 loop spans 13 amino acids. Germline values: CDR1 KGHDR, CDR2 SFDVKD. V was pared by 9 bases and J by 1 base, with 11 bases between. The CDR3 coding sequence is TGTGCCACCGCCAGAGGGAGGAACACTGAAGCTTTCTTT. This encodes CATARGRNTEAFF.

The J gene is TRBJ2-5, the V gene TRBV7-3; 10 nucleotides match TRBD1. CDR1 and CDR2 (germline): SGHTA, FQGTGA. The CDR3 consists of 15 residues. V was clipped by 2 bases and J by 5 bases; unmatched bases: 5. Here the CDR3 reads CASSLHGDRGETQYF. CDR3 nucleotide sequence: TGTGCCAGCAGCTTACATGGGGACAGGGGTGAGACCCAGTACTTC.

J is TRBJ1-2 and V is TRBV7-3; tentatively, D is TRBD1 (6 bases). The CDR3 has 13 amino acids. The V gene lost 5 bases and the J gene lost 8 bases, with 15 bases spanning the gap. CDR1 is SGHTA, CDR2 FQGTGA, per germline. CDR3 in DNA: TGTGCCAGCAGCCCCAACGGGGGGCAGGGCTACACCTTC. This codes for CASSPNGGQGYTF.

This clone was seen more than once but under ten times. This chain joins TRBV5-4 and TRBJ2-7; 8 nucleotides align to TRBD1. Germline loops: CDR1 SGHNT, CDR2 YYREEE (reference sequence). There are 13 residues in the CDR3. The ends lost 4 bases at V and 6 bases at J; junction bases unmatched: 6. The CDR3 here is CASSRDRGGEQYF. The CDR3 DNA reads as TGTGCCAGCAGCCGTGACAGGGGTGGCGAGCAGTACTTC.

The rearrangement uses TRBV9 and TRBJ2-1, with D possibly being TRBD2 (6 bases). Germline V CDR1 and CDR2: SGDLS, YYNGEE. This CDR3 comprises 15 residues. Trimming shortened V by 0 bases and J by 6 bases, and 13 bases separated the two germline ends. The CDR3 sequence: CASSVALGRGNEQFF. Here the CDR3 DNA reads TGTGCCAGCAGCGTAGCCCTGGGGCGGGGCAATGAGCAGTTCTTC.

In DNA form, the CDR3 reads TGTGCCAGTAGAGTTGGGCCGGCACAGCCCCAGCATTTT. The encoded protein is CASRVGPAQPQHF. The V gene is TRBV19, the J gene TRBJ1-5, with unresolved D. The V gene's germline CDR1 is LNHDA and CDR2 SQIVND (reference sequence). Deletions cut 6 bases from V and 7 bases from J, with 13 bases between. The CDR3 runs to 13 residues.

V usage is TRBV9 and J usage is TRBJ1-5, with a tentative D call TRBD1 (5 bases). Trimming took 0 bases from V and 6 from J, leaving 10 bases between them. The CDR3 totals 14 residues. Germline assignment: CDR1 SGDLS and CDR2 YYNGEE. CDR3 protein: CASSVGGGSQPQHF. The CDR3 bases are TGTGCCAGCAGCGTAGGTGGGGGAAGTCAGCCCCAGCATTTT.

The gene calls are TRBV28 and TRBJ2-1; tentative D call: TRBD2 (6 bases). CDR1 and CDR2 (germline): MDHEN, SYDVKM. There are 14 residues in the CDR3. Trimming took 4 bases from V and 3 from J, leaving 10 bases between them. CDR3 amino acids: CASSSAGSYNEQFF. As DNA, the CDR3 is TGTGCCAGCAGTTCGGCCGGGAGCTACAATGAGCAGTTCTTC.

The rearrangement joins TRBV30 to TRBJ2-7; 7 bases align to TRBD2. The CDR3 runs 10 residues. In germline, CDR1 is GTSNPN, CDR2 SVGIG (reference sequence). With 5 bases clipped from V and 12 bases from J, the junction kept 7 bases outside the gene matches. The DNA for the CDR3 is TGTGCCTGGGGACTAGGTGTGCGGTACTTC. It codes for CAWGLGVRYF.

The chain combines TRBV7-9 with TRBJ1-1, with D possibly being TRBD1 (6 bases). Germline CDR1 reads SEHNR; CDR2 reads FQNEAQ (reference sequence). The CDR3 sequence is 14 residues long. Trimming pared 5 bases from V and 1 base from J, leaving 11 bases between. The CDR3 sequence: CASSQTGTNTEAFF. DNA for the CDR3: TGTGCCAGCAGCCAAACAGGGACGAACACTGAAGCTTTCTTT. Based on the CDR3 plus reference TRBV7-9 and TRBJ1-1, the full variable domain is DTGVSQNPRHKITKRGQNVTFRCDPISEHNRLYWYRQTLGQGPEFLTYFQNEAQLEKSRLLSDRFSAERPKGSFSTLEIQRTEQGDSAMYLCASSQTGTNTEAFFGQGTRLTVV.

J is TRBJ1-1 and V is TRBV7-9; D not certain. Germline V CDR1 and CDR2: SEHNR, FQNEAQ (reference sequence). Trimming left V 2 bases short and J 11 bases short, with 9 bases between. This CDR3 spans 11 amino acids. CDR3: CASSLSGGAFF. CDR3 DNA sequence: TGTGCCAGCAGCTTAAGTGGTGGGGCTTTCTTT.

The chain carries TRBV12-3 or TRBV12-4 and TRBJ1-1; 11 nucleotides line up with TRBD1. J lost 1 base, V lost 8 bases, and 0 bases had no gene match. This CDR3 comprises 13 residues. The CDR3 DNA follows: TGTGCCAGCGGGACAGGGGGGAACACTGAAGCTTTCTTT. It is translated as CASGTGGNTEAFF.

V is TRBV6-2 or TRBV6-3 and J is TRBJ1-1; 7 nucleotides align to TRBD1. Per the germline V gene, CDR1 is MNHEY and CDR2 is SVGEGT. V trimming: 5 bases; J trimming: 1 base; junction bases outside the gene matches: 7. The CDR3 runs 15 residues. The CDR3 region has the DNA TGTGCCAGCAGTAATTCGGGACAGCCGAACACTGAAGCTTTCTTT. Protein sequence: CASSNSGQPNTEAFF.

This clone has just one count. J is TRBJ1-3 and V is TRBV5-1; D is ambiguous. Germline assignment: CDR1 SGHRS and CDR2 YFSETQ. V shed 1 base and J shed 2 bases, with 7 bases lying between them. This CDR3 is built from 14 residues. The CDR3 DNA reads TGCGCCAGCAGCTTGACGGCAGCTGGAAACACCATATATTTT. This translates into CASSLTAAGNTIYF.

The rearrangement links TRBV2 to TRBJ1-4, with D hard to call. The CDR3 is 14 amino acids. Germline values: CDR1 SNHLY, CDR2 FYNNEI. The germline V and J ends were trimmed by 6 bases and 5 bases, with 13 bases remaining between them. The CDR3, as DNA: TGTGCCAGCAGGCCCTTTATGGGAAATGAAAAACTGTTTTTT. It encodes CASRPFMGNEKLFF.

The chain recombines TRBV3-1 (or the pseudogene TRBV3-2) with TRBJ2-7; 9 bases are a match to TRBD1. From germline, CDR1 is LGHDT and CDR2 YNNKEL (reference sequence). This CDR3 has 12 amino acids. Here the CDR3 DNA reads TGTGCTTCGGGACAGGGAACCTACGAGCAGTACTTC. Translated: CASGQGTYEQYF.

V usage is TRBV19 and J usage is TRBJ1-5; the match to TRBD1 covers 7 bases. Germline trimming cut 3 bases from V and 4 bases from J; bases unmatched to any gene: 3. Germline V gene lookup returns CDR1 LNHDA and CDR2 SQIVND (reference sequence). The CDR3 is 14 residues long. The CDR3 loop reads CASSITGANQPQHF. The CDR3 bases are TGTGCCAGTAGTATTACAGGGGCAAATCAGCCCCAGCATTTT.

This chain's CDR3 is CASAYYAGGSQPQHF. As DNA, the CDR3 is TGTGCCAGCGCCTATTACGCAGGGGGATCTCAGCCCCAGCATTTT. This sequence joins TRBV27 and TRBJ1-5; 7 bases match TRBD1. The trim removed 8 bases at V and 6 bases at J, leaving 13 bases unmatched. CDR1 is MNHEY and CDR2 is SMNVEV in the germline V gene (reference sequence). The CDR3 totals 15 residues.

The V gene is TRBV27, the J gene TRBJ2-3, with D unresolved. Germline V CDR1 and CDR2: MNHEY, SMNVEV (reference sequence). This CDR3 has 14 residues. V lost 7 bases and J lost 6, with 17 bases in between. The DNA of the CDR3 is TGTGCCAGCACCTCACTTTCTTCAATGGATACGCAGTATTTT. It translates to CASTSLSSMDTQYF.

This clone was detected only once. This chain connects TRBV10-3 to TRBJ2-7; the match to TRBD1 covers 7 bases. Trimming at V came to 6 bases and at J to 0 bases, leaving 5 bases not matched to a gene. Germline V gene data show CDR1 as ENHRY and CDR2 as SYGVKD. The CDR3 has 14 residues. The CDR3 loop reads CAIRSPGGSYEQYF. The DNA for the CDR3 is TGTGCCATCAGGTCTCCAGGGGGCTCCTACGAGCAGTACTTC.

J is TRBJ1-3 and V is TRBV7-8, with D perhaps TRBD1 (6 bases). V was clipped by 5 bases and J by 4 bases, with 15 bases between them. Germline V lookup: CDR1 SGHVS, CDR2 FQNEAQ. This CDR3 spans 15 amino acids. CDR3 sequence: CASSAITGSGNTIYF. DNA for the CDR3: TGTGCCAGCAGCGCCATAACAGGGTCGGGAAACACCATATATTTT.

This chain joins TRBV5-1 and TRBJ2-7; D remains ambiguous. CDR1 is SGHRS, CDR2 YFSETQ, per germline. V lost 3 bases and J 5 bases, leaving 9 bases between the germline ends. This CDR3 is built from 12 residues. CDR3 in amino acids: CASSYSRDEQYF. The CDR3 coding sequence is TGCGCCAGCAGCTACAGTCGCGACGAGCAGTACTTC.

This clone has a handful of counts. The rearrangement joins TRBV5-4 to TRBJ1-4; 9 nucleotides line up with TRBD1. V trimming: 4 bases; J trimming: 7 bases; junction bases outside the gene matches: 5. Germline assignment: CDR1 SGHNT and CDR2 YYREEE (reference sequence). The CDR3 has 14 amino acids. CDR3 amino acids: CASSPGQGREKLFF. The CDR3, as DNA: TGTGCCAGCAGCCCGGGACAGGGTCGTGAAAAACTGTTTTTT.

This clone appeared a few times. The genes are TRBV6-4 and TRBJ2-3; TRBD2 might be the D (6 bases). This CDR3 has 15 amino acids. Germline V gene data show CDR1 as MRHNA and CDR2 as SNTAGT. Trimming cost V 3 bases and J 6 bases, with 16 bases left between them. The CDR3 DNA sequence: TGTGCCAGCAGTGAAGGATTGTCGGGAGCGGATACGCAGTATTTT. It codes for CASSEGLSGADTQYF.

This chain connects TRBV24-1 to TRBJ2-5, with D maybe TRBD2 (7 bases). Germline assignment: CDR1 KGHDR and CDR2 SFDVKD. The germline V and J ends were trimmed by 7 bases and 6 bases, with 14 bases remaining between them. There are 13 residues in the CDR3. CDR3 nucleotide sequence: TGTGCCACCAGCCAAGAGGGGGGGCAGACCCAGTACTTC. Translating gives CATSQEGGQTQYF.

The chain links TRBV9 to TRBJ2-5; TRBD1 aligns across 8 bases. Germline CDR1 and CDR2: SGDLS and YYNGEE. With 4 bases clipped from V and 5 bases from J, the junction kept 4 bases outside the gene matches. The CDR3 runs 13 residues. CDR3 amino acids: CASSPWTGETQYF. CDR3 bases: TGTGCCAGCAGCCCCTGGACAGGGGAGACCCAGTACTTC.

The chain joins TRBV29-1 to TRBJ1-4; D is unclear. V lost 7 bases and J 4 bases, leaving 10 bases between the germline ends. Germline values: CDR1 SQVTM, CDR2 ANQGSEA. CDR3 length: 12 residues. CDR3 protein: CSGVSNNEKLFF. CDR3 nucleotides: TGCAGCGGGGTTTCTAATAATGAAAAACTGTTTTTT.

The CDR3 DNA follows: TGTGCCAGCAGCGCCTCAGATACAACTAATGAAAAACTGTTTTTT. This translates into CASSASDTTNEKLFF. The rearrangement uses TRBV9 and TRBJ1-4; unclear D gene. Germline values: CDR1 SGDLS, CDR2 YYNGEE. CDR3 size: 15 residues. Trimming removed 3 bases at V and 0 bases at J, with 9 bases between. Full variable domain (outside the CDR3, taken from reference TRBV9 and TRBJ1-4): DSGVTQTPKHLITATGQRVTLRCSPRSGDLSVYWYQQSLDQGLQFLIQYYNGEERAKGNILERFSAQQFPDLHSELNLSSLELGDSALYFCASSASDTTNEKLFFGSGTQLSVL.

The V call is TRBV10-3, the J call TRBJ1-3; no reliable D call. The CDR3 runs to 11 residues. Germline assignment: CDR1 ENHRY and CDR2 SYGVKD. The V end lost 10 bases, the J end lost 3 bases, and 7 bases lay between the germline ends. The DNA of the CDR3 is TGTGCCAACAAGGTTGGAAACACCATATATTTT. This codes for CANKVGNTIYF.

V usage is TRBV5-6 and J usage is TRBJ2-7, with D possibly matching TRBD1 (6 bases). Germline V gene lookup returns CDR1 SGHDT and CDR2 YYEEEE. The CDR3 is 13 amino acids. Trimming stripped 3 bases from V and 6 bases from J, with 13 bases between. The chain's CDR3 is CASSWAGTSEQYF. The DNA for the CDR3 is TGTGCCAGCAGCTGGGCCGGGACAAGCGAGCAGTACTTC.

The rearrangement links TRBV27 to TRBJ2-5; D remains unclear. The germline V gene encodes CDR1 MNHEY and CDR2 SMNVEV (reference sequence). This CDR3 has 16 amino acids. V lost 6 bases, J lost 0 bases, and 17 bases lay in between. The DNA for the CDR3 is TGTGCCAGCAGGTTTGGTGGCGCGAAGTACCAAGAGACCCAGTACTTC. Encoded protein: CASRFGGAKYQETQYF.

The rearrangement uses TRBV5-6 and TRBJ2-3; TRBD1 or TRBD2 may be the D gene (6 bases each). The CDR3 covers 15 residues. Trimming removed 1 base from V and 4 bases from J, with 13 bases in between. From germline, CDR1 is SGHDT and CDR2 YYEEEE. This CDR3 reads CASSLTGAAADTQYF. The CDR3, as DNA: TGTGCCAGCAGCTTGACGGGGGCCGCGGCAGATACGCAGTATTTT.